The clone carrying this TCR beta chain was seen only a few times. What it recognizes is unknown. A marrow graft followed busulfan-fludarabine conditioning, with cyclophosphamide on days +3 and +4. V gave up 3 bases and J gave up 4 bases; unmatched junction bases: 1. The CDR3 has 13 amino acids. The germline V gene encodes CDR1 SEHNR and CDR2 FQNEAQ (reference sequence). The data originate from a study of T cells after posttransplantation cyclophosphamide. Data came from immunoSEQ multiplex PCR; TCRdb stores just in-frame clones and leaves some out. The repertoire consists of 4,500 to 6,000 clones, with roughly 1.9% occurring once and the leading ten covering 25% to 35%. The study, taken as a whole, reports: Blood and skin or GI T cell repertoires showed limited TRB overlap.

The V gene is TRBV7-9, the J gene TRBJ2-3, with 7 nucleotides matching TRBD1. Source: PBMCs, taken roughly 250 days after a stem cell transplant with posttransplant cyclophosphamide. The origin of this receptor is a young adult male patient who received an allogeneic stem cell transplant from a related donor, was CMV-positive, and had no GVHD. Some T cells here may be from the graft donor. The CDR3 protein is CASSFTGADTQYF. For the CDR3, the DNA is TGTGCCAGCAGCTTCACAGGGGCAGATACGCAGTATTTT. Together with reference TRBV7-9 and TRBJ2-3, the CDR3 gives the full variable domain: DTGVSQNPRHKITKRGQNVTFRCDPISEHNRLYWYRQTLGQGPEFLTYFQNEAQLEKSRLLSDRFSAERPKGSFSTLEIQRTEQGDSAMYLCASSFTGADTQYFGPGTRLTVL.